The 20 T cell receptor beta chains presented below share a single source sample, sequenced in a study of T cells after yellow fever vaccination. TCRdb reprocessed the 5' RACE reads via MiXCR and lists one record per CDR3 protein. The data contain around 250,000 distinct CDR3 sequences, over 4.5% of them singletons. The sequencing here drew on CD4+ T cells sorted from PBMCs, taken on the day of the yellow fever booster vaccination. The receptors come from a man between 18 and 29 years old who received the YFV17D yellow fever vaccine.

In its sample, this clonotype was seen many times. The rearrangement links TRBV7-8 to TRBJ2-2; D uncertain. There are 14 residues in the CDR3. The V gene's germline CDR1 is SGHVS and CDR2 FQNEAQ. Between the trimmed V and J ends, which lost 5 bases and 1 base, there was a span of 8 bases. CDR3 residues: CASSPTLNTGELFF. DNA of the CDR3: TGTGCCAGCAGCCCGACATTGAACACCGGGGAGCTGTTTTTT.

This clonotype was seen many times. The V gene is TRBV5-5, the J gene TRBJ1-3; a weak D match, TRBD1 (6 bases). The CDR3 loop spans 14 amino acids. Per germline, CDR1 SGHKS and CDR2 YYEKEE (reference sequence). The V end lost 4 bases, the J end lost 2 bases, and 10 bases lay between the germline ends. CDR3: CASSTGTAGNTIYF. In nucleotides, the CDR3 is TGTGCCAGCAGCACAGGGACGGCTGGAAACACCATATATTTT.

This clonotype was recorded at least ten times. This chain links TRBV5-5 with TRBJ2-7; D possibly corresponds to TRBD1 (5 bases). Between the trimmed V and J ends, which lost 1 base and 6 bases, there was a span of 11 bases. In germline, CDR1 is SGHKS, CDR2 YYEKEE (reference sequence). The CDR3 extends over 13 amino acids. The CDR3 protein is CASSLQAGLEQYV. For the CDR3, the DNA is TGTGCCAGCAGCTTGCAGGCAGGGCTCGAGCAGTACGTC.

This clonotype turned up a few times. The gene calls are TRBV16 and TRBJ1-5; D unresolved. Trimming cost V 0 bases and J 0 bases, with 6 bases left between them. Looked up from germline, CDR1 is KGHSY and CDR2 is FQNENV. The CDR3 loop spans 15 amino acids. The DNA for the CDR3 is TGTGCCAGCAGCCAATCCCTGTATAGCAATCAGCCCCAGCATTTT. Residues: CASSQSLYSNQPQHF.

This clonotype has a count of ten or more. V usage is TRBV10-3 and J usage is TRBJ1-1; the match to TRBD1 covers 7 bases. CDR1 and CDR2 from the germline V gene are ENHRY and SYGVKD. CDR3 size: 14 residues. V dropped 4 bases and J dropped 2; count of bases not matched to a gene: 4. The CDR3 DNA is TGTGCCATCAGTGCGCAGGGGGTTAACACTGAAGCTTTCTTT. It encodes CAISAQGVNTEAFF.

The genes are TRBV4-1 and TRBJ2-1, with TRBD1 matching over 9 bases. The CDR3 runs to 13 residues. Trimming cost V 5 bases and J 10 bases; bases outside gene matches: 6. Germline CDR1 and CDR2: MGHRA and YSYEKL. CDR3 region: CASSGQGLGEQFF. The CDR3 DNA reads TGCGCCAGCAGCGGACAGGGGTTAGGGGAGCAGTTCTTC.

V gene TRBV7-9 combines with J gene TRBJ2-7; TRBD1 matches at 10 bases. V was clipped by 5 bases and J by 4 bases; unmatched bases: 8. This CDR3 is 15 amino acids long. CDR1 SEHNR and CDR2 FQNEAQ come from the germline V gene (reference sequence). This CDR3 reads CASSRPGQGFYEQYF. The CDR3 DNA sequence: TGTGCCAGCAGCCGACCGGGACAGGGGTTTTACGAGCAGTACTTC.

The chain carries TRBV11-2 and TRBJ1-6, with D unresolved. The CDR3 runs to 15 residues. Per germline, CDR1 SGHAT and CDR2 FQNNGV. The germline V and J ends were trimmed by 7 bases and 6 bases, with 16 bases remaining between them. CDR3 DNA sequence: TGTGCCAGCACCCGAATAAGAGGACGTAATTCACCCCTCCACTTT. It translates to CASTRIRGRNSPLHF.

This clonotype was counted between two and nine times. The chain joins TRBV7-8 to TRBJ1-5; perhaps TRBD1 as D (5 bases). The CDR3 has 16 amino acids. Trimming took 1 base from V and 6 from J, leaving 16 bases between them. Germline loops: CDR1 SGHVS, CDR2 FQNEAQ. The CDR3 DNA reads as TGTGCCAGCAGCTTAGATGGGGCAGGGTCCGGTCAGCCCCAGCATTTT. This sequence encodes CASSLDGAGSGQPQHF.

The rearrangement links TRBV7-2 to TRBJ1-2, with D possibly TRBD1 on 5 matching bases. The CDR3 sequence is 15 residues long. V dropped 0 bases and J dropped 5 bases, with 13 bases sitting between them. CDR1 SGHTA and CDR2 FQGNSA come from the germline V gene. CDR3 residues: CASSLAGRTGYGYTF. CDR3 in DNA: TGTGCCAGCAGCTTAGCGGGACGTACGGGGTATGGCTACACCTTC.

The chain couples TRBV7-3 to TRBJ1-6; D is unresolved. Per germline, CDR1 SGHTA and CDR2 FQGTGA. The CDR3 is 12 amino acids. V was shortened by 4 bases and J by 6 bases, with 4 bases between the two germline ends. The CDR3 sequence: CASSSSNSPLHF. In DNA, the CDR3 is TGTGCCAGCAGCTCGAGTAATTCACCCCTCCACTTT.

The chain recombines TRBV15 with TRBJ2-1; D is unclear. This CDR3 is built from 16 residues. Germline values: CDR1 LNHNV, CDR2 YYDKDF (reference sequence). V dropped 6 bases and J dropped 4 bases, with 19 bases sitting between them. As DNA, the CDR3 is TGTGCCACCAGACCACGCCGACAAGAAAGATACAATGAGCAGTTCTTC. This codes for CATRPRRQERYNEQFF.

At least ten counts were recorded for this clonotype. The V gene is TRBV10-2, the J gene TRBJ2-3; 11 positions match TRBD2. Germline CDR1 WSHSY, CDR2 SAAADI. Trimming removed 3 bases from V and 6 bases from J; junction bases left unmatched: 8. This CDR3 has 16 amino acids. The CDR3 nucleotides are TGCGCCAGCAGTGACCCAGCTAGCGGGGGGTTGGATACGCAGTATTTT. The encoded protein is CASSDPASGGLDTQYF.

This clonotype was counted ten times or more. One junction end does not reproduce the germline sequence, and a read error may be involved. The chain is built from TRBV19 and TRBJ1-5; no reliable D call. CDR3 length equals 12 residues. Germline V gives CDR1 LNHDA, CDR2 SQIVND (reference sequence). CDR3 amino acids: CASSILNQPQHF. The CDR3 region has the DNA TGTGCCAGCAGTATCTTGAATCAGCCCCAGCATTTT.

The sample holds many counts of this clonotype. The gene calls are TRBV15 and TRBJ2-3, with 12 bases fitting TRBD1. CDR1 is LNHNV and CDR2 is YYDKDF in the germline V gene (reference sequence). The V gene end was trimmed by 3 bases and the J gene end by 7 bases; junction bases not matched to a gene: 5. CDR3 length: 15 amino acids. CDR3 sequence: CATSSGTGGKNTQYF. Here the CDR3 DNA reads TGTGCCACCAGCAGCGGGACAGGGGGCAAGAATACGCAGTATTTT.

The V and J genes are TRBV9 and TRBJ1-6, with 7 bases fitting TRBD1. Germline CDR1 and CDR2: SGDLS and YYNGEE. Germline trimming cut 3 bases from V and 11 bases from J; bases unmatched to any gene: 8. This CDR3 contains 14 residues. The CDR3 is CASSASGGMTPLHF. In nucleotides, the CDR3 is TGTGCCAGCAGCGCTTCAGGGGGAATGACACCCCTCCACTTT.

The V call is TRBV5-1, the J call TRBJ1-5; 7 bases align to TRBD1. Germline CDR1 reads SGHRS; CDR2 reads YFSETQ. V lost 2 bases and J lost 3; bases outside the gene matches: 2. CDR3 length: 14 amino acids. CDR3 sequence reads: CASSLDRDNQPQHF. The CDR3 coding sequence is TGCGCCAGCAGCTTAGACAGGGACAATCAGCCCCAGCATTTT.

This clonotype was seen more than once but under ten times. The chain combines TRBV2 with TRBJ2-5, with D unresolved. With 7 bases removed from V and 2 bases from J, the gap between germline ends came to 11 bases. Germline V gene sequence: CDR1 SNHLY, CDR2 FYNNEI. This CDR3 spans 13 amino acids. CDR3 sequence reads: CASMRSHQETQYF. DNA of the CDR3: TGTGCCAGCATGAGGAGCCATCAAGAGACCCAGTACTTC.

This clonotype was recorded many times. The chain combines TRBV20-1 with TRBJ2-1, with 9 bases identical to TRBD1. In germline, CDR1 is DFQATT, CDR2 SNEGSKA (reference sequence). Trimming at V came to 2 bases and at J to 8 bases, leaving 7 bases not matched to a gene. The CDR3 totals 14 residues. The CDR3, as DNA: TGCAGTGCTAGAACATCACAGGGGGCGGATGAGCAGTTCTTC. It yields the protein CSARTSQGADEQFF.

This clonotype was seen repeatedly, ten times or more. The gene calls are TRBV18 and TRBJ1-6; D not certain. This CDR3 contains 15 residues. Trimming shortened V by 6 bases and J by 7 bases, and 16 bases separated the two germline ends. Germline V gene sequence: CDR1 KGHSH, CDR2 LQKENI. The CDR3 coding sequence is TGTGCCAGCTCTCCGCGAGGGTTGGGGAATTCACCCCTCCACTTT. Its protein product is CASSPRGLGNSPLHF.